This section outlines one T cell receptor beta chain sequence together with its context. As processed by the authors: Estimated nucleated cell counts came from reference gene primer amplification. Profiling relied on immunoSEQ multiplex PCR, and the TCRdb table lists in-frame clones only, not all of them. V and J calls and clone size come straight from that table; D and trimming were deduced from the DNA. The sample consists of roughly 230,000 clones, about 91% of them appearing once. This record comes from a study of blood T cell repertoires in COVID-19. The CDR3 loop spans 15 amino acids. V lost 5 bases and J lost 3; bases outside the gene matches: 4. CDR1 is SGHTA, CDR2 FQGNSA, per germline.

The source of this sequence is a woman aged 40 to 49 who had recovered from COVID-19. Sequencing used peripheral blood. The chain joins TRBV7-2 to TRBJ2-1, with 10 bases identical to TRBD2. CDR3 coding DNA: TGTGCCAGCAGCGTACTAGCGGGAAGCTACAATGAGCAGTTCTTC. It yields the protein CASSVLAGSYNEQFF. Full variable domain (missing parts from reference TRBV7-2 and TRBJ2-1): GAGVSQSPSNKVTEKGKDVELRCDPISGHTALYWYRQSLGQGLEFLIYFQGNSAPDKSGLPSDRFSAERTGGSVSTLTIQRTQQEDSAVYLCASSVLAGSYNEQFFGPGTRLTVL.